This is a list of T cell receptor beta chains from one sample in a study of blood T cell repertoires in COVID-19. Assay used: immunoSEQ multiplex PCR; TCRdb lists only in-frame clones, some missing. The table includes 310,000 or so clones, 89% detected once. Sequences were obtained from PBMCs or T cells enriched from blood (not recorded which). Source of these receptors: a middle-aged woman who had recovered from COVID-19. The CDR3 runs from the conserved cysteine through the conserved F or W. A D gene is named only where the DNA matches it firmly. Rows may omit the clone size; those that give it use once, few, many or a size class.

length: 14
V: TRBV10-2
size: .
J: TRBJ2-2
D: .
CDR3: CASLWGPNTGELFF
DNA: TGCGCTTCCCTGTGGGGGCCGAACACCGGGGAGCTGTTTTTT

length: 17
V: TRBV5-6
size: .
J: TRBJ2-3
D: TRBD2
CDR3: CASSSNLLGGSTDTQYF
DNA: TGTGCCAGCAGCTCTAACCTGCTCGGGGGGAGCACAGATACGCAGTATTTT

length: 17
V: TRBV24-1
size: .
J: TRBJ2-2
D: .
CDR3: CATSDSHRGGDTGELFF
DNA: TGTGCCACCAGTGATTCGCACAGGGGGGGGGACACCGGGGAGCTGTTTTTT

length: 16
V: TRBV19
size: .
J: TRBJ2-4
D: .
CDR3: CASSITGPLAKNIQYF
DNA: TGTGCCAGTAGTATAACAGGGCCCCTAGCCAAAAACATTCAGTACTTC

length: 12
V: TRBV18
size: few
J: TRBJ1-2
D: .
CDR3: CASSPPGDSYTF
DNA: TGTGCCAGCTCACCACCGGGAGATAGCTACACCTTC

length: 17
V: TRBV30
size: .
J: TRBJ1-3
D: TRBD1
CDR3: CAWTDRGLLSSGNTIYF
DNA: TGTGCCTGGACCGACAGGGGCCTTCTTAGCTCTGGAAACACCATATATTTT

length: 15
V: TRBV15
size: .
J: TRBJ2-2
D: TRBD1
CDR3: CATSLGQGDTGELFF
DNA: TGTGCCACCAGCTTAGGACAGGGGGACACCGGGGAGCTGTTTTTT

length: 12
V: TRBV7-8
size: .
J: TRBJ2-3
D: .
CDR3: CASSLSPHTQYF
DNA: TGTGCCAGCAGCTTGAGCCCCCATACGCAGTATTTT

length: 16
V: TRBV9
size: .
J: TRBJ1-2
D: TRBD1
CDR3: CASSVSGTGGFYGYTF
DNA: TGTGCCAGCAGCGTATCGGGGACAGGGGGATTCTATGGCTACACCTTC

length: 17
V: TRBV7-2
size: .
J: TRBJ2-5
D: TRBD1
CDR3: CASSLPGQGGGQETQYF
DNA: TGTGCCAGCAGCCTGCCGGGACAGGGAGGGGGCCAAGAGACCCAGTACTTC

length: 15
V: TRBV5-1
size: .
J: TRBJ1-4
D: .
CDR3: CASSLADRSNEKLFF
DNA: TGCGCCAGCAGCTTGGCCGACAGGAGCAATGAAAAACTGTTTTTT

length: 14
V: TRBV6-5
size: .
J: TRBJ2-7
D: .
CDR3: CASSPLWGGYEQYF
DNA: TGTGCCAGCAGTCCCCTCTGGGGCGGCTACGAGCAGTACTTC

length: 15
V: TRBV7-8
size: .
J: TRBJ2-2
D: .
CDR3: CASSLVRGANGELFF
DNA: TGTGCCAGCAGCTTAGTTCGGGGGGCAAACGGGGAGCTGTTTTTT

length: 13
V: TRBV13
size: .
J: TRBJ1-1
D: .
CDR3: CASSPGTFAEAFF
DNA: TGTGCCAGCAGCCCGGGGACTTTTGCTGAAGCTTTCTTT

length: 17
V: TRBV6-2/TRBV6-3
size: .
J: TRBJ2-1
D: .
CDR3: CASSYSPARSSYNEQFF
DNA: TGTGCCAGCAGTTACTCTCCAGCGAGGAGCTCCTACAATGAGCAGTTCTTC

length: 13
V: TRBV3-1/TRBV3-2
size: .
J: TRBJ2-3
D: .
CDR3: CASSLAATDTQYF
DNA: TGTGCCAGCAGCCTAGCAGCCACAGATACGCAGTATTTT

length: 13
V: TRBV19
size: .
J: TRBJ1-5
D: .
CDR3: CASSIDRYQPQHF
DNA: TGTGCCAGTAGTATAGATCGGTATCAGCCCCAGCATTTT

length: 13
V: TRBV19
size: .
J: TRBJ1-5
D: .
CDR3: CASAGDRESPQHF
DNA: TGTGCCAGCGCTGGAGACCGGGAGTCGCCCCAGCATTTT

length: 14
V: TRBV18
size: .
J: TRBJ1-2
D: TRBD1
CDR3: CASSPNGQGAGYTF
DNA: TGTGCCAGCTCACCAAACGGACAGGGGGCAGGCTACACCTTC

length: 13
V: TRBV7-9
size: .
J: TRBJ2-2
D: .
CDR3: CASSSQTTGELFF
DNA: TGTGCCAGCAGCTCACAAACGACCGGGGAGCTGTTTTTT

length: 15
V: TRBV6-5
size: once
J: TRBJ1-2
D: .
CDR3: CASRITGKGKYGYTF
DNA: TGTGCCAGCAGGATCACAGGGAAAGGGAAATATGGCTACACCTTC

length: 15
V: TRBV7-2
size: once
J: TRBJ2-7
D: TRBD1
CDR3: CASSLAGTESYEQYF
DNA: TGTGCCAGCAGCTTAGCCGGGACAGAGTCCTACGAGCAGTACTTC

length: 14
V: TRBV6-5
size: .
J: TRBJ1-2
D: .
CDR3: CASSFWEGVGGYTF
DNA: TGTGCCAGCAGCTTCTGGGAGGGAGTAGGTGGCTACACCTTC

length: 15
V: TRBV9
size: .
J: TRBJ2-1
D: TRBD2
CDR3: CASSISGTSGNEQFF
DNA: TGTGCCAGCAGCATATCCGGGACTAGCGGCAATGAGCAGTTCTTC